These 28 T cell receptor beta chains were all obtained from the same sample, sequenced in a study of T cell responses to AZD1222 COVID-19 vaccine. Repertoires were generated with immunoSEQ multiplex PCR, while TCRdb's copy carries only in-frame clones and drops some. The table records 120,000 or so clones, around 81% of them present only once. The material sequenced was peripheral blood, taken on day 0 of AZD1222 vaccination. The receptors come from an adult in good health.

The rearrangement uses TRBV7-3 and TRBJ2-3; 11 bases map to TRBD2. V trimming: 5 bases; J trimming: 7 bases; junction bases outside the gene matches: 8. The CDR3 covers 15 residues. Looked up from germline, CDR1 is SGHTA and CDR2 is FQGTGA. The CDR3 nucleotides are TGTGCCAGCAGCCCTACTAGCGGGGGCACCCATACGCAGTATTTT. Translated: CASSPTSGGTHTQYF. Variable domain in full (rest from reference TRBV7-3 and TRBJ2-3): GAGVSQTPSNKVTEKGKYVELRCDPISGHTALYWYRQSLGQGPEFLIYFQGTGAADDSGLPNDRFFAVRPEGSVSTLKIQRTERGDSAVYLCASSPTSGGTHTQYFGPGTRLTVL.

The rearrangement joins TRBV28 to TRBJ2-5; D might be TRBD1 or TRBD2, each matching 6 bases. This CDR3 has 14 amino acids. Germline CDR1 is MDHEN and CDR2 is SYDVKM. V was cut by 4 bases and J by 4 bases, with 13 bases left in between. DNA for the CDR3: TGTGCCAGCAGTTCGTCCCGGGGGCGAGAGACCCAGTACTTC. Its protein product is CASSSSRGRETQYF.

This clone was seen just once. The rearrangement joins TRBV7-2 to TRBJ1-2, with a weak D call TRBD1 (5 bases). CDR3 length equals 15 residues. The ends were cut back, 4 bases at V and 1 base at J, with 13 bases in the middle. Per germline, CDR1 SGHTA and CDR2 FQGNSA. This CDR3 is CASSSTQGFNYGYTF. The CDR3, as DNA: TGTGCCAGCAGCTCCACCCAGGGATTTAACTATGGCTACACCTTC.

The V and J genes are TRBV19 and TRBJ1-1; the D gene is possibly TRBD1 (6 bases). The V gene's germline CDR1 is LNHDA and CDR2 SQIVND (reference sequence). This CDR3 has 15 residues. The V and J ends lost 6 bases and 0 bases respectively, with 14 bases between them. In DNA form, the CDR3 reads TGTGCCAGTAGGATCGGGGGACAAATGAACACTGAAGCTTTCTTT. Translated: CASRIGGQMNTEAFF.

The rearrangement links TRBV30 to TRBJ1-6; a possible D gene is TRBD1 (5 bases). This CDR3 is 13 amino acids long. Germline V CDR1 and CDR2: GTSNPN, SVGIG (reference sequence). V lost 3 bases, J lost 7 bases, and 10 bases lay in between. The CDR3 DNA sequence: TGTGCCTGGAGCGGGGCGAGGAATTCACCCCTCCACTTT. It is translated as CAWSGARNSPLHF.

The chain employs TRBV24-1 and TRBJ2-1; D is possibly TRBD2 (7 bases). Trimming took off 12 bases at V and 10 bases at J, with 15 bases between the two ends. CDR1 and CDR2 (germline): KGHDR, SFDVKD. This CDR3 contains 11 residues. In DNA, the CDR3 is TGTGCCGACCGGGGGGCCCGCGAGCAGTTCTTC. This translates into CADRGAREQFF.

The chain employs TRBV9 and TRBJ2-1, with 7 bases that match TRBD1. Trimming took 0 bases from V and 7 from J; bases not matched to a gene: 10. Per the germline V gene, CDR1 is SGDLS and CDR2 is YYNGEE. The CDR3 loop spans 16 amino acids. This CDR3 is CASSVVWAGGQNEQFF. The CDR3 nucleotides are TGTGCCAGCAGCGTAGTATGGGCAGGGGGTCAGAATGAGCAGTTCTTC.

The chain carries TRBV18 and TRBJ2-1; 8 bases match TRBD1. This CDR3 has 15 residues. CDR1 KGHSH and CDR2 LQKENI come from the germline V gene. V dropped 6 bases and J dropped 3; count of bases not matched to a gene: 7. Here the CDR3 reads CASSAAGTGYNEQFF. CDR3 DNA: TGTGCCAGCTCGGCGGCCGGGACAGGCTACAATGAGCAGTTCTTC.

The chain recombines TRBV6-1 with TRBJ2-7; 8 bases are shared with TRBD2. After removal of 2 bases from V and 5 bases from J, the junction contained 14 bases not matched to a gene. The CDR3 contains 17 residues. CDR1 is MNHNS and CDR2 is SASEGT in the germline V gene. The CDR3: CASSETLTLGGGNEQYF. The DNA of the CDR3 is TGTGCCAGCAGTGAAACACTAACCCTTGGCGGGGGGAACGAGCAGTACTTC.

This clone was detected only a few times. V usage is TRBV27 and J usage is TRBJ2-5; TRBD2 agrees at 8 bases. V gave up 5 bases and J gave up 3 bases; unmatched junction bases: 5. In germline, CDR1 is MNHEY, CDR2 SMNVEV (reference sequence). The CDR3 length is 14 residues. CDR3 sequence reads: CASSPAGGEETQYF. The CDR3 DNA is TGTGCCAGCAGTCCGGCGGGGGGCGAAGAGACCCAGTACTTC.

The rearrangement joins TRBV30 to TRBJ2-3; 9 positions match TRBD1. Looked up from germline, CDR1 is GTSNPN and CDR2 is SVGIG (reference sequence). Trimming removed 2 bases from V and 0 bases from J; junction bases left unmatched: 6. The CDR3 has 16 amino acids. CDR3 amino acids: CAWSPRTGASTDTQYF. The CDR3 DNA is TGTGCCTGGAGTCCGCGGACAGGGGCGAGCACAGATACGCAGTATTTT.

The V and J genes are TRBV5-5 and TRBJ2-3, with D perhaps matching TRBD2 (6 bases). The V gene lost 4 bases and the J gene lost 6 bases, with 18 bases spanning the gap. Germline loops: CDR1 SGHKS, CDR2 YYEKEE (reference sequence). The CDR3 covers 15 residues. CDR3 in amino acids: CASSPGLPLGDTQYF. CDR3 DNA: TGTGCCAGCAGCCCGGGACTCCCGCTAGGGGATACGCAGTATTTT.

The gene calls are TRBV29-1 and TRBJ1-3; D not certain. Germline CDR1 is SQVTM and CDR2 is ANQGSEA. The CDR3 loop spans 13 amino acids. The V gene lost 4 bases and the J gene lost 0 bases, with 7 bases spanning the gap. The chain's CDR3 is CSVATSSGNTIYF. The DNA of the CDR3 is TGCAGCGTTGCGACGAGCTCTGGAAACACCATATATTTT.

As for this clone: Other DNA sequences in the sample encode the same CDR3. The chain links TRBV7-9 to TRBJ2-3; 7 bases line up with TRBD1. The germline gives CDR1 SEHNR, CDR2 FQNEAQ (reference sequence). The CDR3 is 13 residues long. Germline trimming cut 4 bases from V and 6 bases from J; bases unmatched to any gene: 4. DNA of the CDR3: TGTGCCAGCAGCTCTAGGGGGCCTGATACGCAGTATTTT. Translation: CASSSRGPDTQYF.

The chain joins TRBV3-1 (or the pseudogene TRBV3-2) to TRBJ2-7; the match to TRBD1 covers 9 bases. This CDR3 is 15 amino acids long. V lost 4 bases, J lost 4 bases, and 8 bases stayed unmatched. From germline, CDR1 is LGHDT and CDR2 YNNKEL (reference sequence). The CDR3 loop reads CASSRKQQGAYEQYF. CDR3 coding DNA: TGTGCCAGCAGCCGAAAGCAACAGGGGGCTTACGAGCAGTACTTC.

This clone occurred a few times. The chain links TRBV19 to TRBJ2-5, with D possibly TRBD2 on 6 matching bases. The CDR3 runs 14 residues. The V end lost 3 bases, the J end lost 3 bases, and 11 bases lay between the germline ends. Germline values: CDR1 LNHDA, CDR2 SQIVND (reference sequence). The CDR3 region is CASSMGDSEETQYF. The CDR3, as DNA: TGTGCCAGTAGTATGGGGGACTCAGAAGAGACCCAGTACTTC.

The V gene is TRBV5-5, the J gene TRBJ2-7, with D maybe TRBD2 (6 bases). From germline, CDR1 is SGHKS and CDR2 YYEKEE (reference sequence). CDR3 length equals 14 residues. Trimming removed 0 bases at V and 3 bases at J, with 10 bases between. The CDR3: CASSLARLDYEQYF. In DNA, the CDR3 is TGTGCCAGCAGCTTGGCTAGACTAGACTACGAGCAGTACTTC.

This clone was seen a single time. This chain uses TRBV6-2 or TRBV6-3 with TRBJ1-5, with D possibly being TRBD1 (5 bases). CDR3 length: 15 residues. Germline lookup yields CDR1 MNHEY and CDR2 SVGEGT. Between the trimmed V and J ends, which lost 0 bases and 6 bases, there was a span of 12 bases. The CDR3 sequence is CASSYSTQGSQPQHF. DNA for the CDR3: TGTGCCAGCAGTTACTCCACTCAGGGTAGTCAGCCCCAGCATTTT.

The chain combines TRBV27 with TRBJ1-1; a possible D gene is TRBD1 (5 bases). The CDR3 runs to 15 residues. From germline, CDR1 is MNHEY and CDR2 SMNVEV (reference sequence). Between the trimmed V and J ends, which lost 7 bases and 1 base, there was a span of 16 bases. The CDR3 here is CASKVGVGRNTEAFF. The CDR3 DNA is TGTGCCAGCAAAGTAGGGGTAGGGAGGAACACTGAAGCTTTCTTT.

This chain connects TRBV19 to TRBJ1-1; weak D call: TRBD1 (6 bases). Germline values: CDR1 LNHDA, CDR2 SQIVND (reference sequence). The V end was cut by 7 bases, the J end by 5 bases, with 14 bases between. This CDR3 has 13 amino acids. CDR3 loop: CASTARGGTEAFF. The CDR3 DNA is TGTGCCAGTACGGCCAGGGGTGGGACTGAAGCTTTCTTT.

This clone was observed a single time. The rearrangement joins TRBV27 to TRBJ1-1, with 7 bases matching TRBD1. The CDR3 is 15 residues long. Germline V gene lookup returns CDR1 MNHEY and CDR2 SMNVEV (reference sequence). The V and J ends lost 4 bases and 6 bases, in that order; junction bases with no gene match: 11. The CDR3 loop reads CASSYSTGRRAEAFF. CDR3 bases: TGTGCCAGCAGTTACTCGACAGGGCGTAGAGCTGAAGCTTTCTTT.

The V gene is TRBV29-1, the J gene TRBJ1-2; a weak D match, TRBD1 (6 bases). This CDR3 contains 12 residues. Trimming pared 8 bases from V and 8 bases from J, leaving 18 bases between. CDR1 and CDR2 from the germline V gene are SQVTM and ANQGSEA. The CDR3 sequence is CSSGRKGDGYTF. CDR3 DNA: TGCAGCTCCGGACGAAAGGGGGACGGCTACACCTTC.

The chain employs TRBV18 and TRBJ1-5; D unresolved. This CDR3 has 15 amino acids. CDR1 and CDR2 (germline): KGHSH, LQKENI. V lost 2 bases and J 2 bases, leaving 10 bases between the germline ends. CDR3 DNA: TGTGCCAGCTCACCAGAGGGTCGTGGCAATCAGCCCCAGCATTTT. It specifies CASSPEGRGNQPQHF.

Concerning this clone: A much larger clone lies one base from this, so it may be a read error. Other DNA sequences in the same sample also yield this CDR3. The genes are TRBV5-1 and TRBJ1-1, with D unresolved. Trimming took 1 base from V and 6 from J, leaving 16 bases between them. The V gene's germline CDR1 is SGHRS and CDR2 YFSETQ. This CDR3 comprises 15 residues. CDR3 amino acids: CASSLTLTNRAEAFF. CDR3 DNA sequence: TGCGCCAGCAGCTTGACCCTGACAAATAGGGCTGAAGCTTTCTTT.

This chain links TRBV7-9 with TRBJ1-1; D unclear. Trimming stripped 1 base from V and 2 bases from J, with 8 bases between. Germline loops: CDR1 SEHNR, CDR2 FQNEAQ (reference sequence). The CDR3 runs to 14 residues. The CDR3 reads CASSLGTVNTEAFF. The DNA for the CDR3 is TGTGCCAGCAGCTTAGGGACGGTAAACACTGAAGCTTTCTTT.

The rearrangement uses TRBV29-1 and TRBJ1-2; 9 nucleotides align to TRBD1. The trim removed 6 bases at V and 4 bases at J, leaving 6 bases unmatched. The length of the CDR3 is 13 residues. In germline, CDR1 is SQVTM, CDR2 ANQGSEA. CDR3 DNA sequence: TGCAGCGTGGGACAGGGAGACGCCTATGGCTACACCTTC. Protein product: CSVGQGDAYGYTF.

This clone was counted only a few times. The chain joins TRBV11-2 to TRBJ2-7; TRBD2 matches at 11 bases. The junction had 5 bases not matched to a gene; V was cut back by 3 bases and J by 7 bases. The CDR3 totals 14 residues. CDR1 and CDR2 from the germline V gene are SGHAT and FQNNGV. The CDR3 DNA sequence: TGTGCCAGCAGCTTCACTAGCGGGAGTTCGGAGCAGTACTTC. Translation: CASSFTSGSSEQYF.

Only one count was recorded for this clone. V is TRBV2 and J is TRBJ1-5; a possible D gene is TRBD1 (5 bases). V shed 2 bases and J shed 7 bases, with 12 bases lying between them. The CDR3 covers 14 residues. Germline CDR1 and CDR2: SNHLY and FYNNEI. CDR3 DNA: TGTGCCAGCAGTGAAAGGAAGGGGAAGCAGCCCCAGCATTTT. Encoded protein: CASSERKGKQPQHF.